This T cell receptor (beta chain) was retrieved from a study of OX40 agonist ivuxolimab in advanced cancers. Study overall: Patients received the agonistic anti-OX40 (CD134) antibody ivuxolimab. Cancers in dose escalation were hepatocellular, melanoma, renal cell and head and neck.

TCRdb's copy holds only in-frame clones and misses some; the assay was immunoSEQ multiplex PCR. The data hold some 51,000 clones, with around nine tenths observed a single time. Autoimmune disease history or systemic immunosuppression meant exclusion. This clone was seen just once. Antigen: not known. Overall study results and limits: The work left the antigen specificity of expanded peripheral T cells undetermined.

This CDR3 spans 15 amino acids. Deletions cut 7 bases from V and 4 bases from J, with 17 bases between. Germline V CDR1 and CDR2: MDHEN, SYDVKM. The sequenced sample was CD4+ or CD8+ T cells sorted from blood, obtained in a trial of the OX40 agonist ivuxolimab. The gene calls are TRBV28 and TRBJ2-1, with D perhaps matching TRBD1 or TRBD2 (6 bases each). The sequence came from an adult with an advanced solid tumor such as melanoma, head and neck, liver or kidney cancer. The CDR3 protein is CASTILGGGYNEQFF. The DNA of the CDR3 is TGTGCCAGCACCATTCTCGGAGGGGGATACAATGAGCAGTTCTTC. The full variable domain, completed using reference TRBV28 and TRBJ2-1, is DVKVTQSSRYLVKRTGEKVFLECVQDMDHENMFWYRQDPGLGLRLIYFSYDVKMKEKGDIPEGYSVSREKKERFSLILESASTNQTSMYLCASTILGGGYNEQFFGPGTRLTVL.